This paragraph covers one TCR beta chain sequence. Its target is unknown. This record belongs to a study of graft-versus-host responses after intestinal transplantation. Looking at the study overall: Multivisceral, liver-intestinal, or isolated intestinal transplants were given to recipients.

Whole-study results and caveats: Allografts from individuals with graft-donor T cell macrochimerism displayed high graft-versus-host to host-versus-graft clonal ratios. Recipient marrow held GvH clones, some first seen in ileum or blood.

V gave up 1 base and J gave up 2 bases, with 8 bases separating them. Germline CDR1 is WNHNN and CDR2 is SYGVQD (reference sequence). The CDR3 sequence is 14 residues long. Data came from immunoSEQ multiplex PCR; TCRdb stores just in-frame clones and leaves some out. The sample lists 130,000 to 150,000 clones, 80% to 95% occurring once. The material was unstimulated CD4+ T cells sorted from spleen or lymph node cells, obtained before intestinal transplant. The gene calls are TRBV10-1 and TRBJ1-1; the D is unclear. This receptor was identified in a human donor who received an intestinal transplant. The CDR3 loop is CASSEYGVNTEAFF. CDR3 in DNA: TGCGCCAGCAGTGAGTACGGGGTAAACACTGAAGCTTTCTTT.